This T cell receptor beta chain was sequenced during a study of blood T cell repertoires in COVID-19. The germline V and J ends were trimmed by 5 bases and 0 bases, with 13 bases remaining between them. This CDR3 spans 14 amino acids. Germline lookup yields CDR1 SQVTM and CDR2 ANQGSEA. In the authors' workflow: Reference gene primer amplification yielded estimated nucleated cell counts. Assay: immunoSEQ multiplex PCR; the TCRdb copy retains only in-frame clones and omits some. V and J calls and clone size are copied from that table; D and trimming were computed from the DNA. The sample lists 300,000 to 400,000 clones; over 75% were seen once.

The TCR sequence derives from a man aged 50-59 years with active or convalescent COVID-19. The specimen was peripheral blood. The gene calls are TRBV29-1 and TRBJ2-5, with D perhaps matching TRBD1 (5 bases). CDR3 amino acids: CSVYQKGYQETQYF. The DNA of the CDR3 is TGCAGCGTTTACCAAAAGGGGTACCAAGAGACCCAGTACTTC.